These 17 T cell receptor beta chains were sequenced from one sample in a study of T cells and Merkel cell carcinoma outcomes. Libraries were prepared by immunoSEQ multiplex PCR; TCRdb keeps only in-frame clonotypes and omits some of them. This table holds 4,500 to 5,500 clones, approximately 84% found once. Sequencing was performed on tumor tissue from Merkel cell carcinoma. The origin of the receptors is a human donor with Merkel cell carcinoma.

A note on this clone: In the same sample, other DNA sequences code for this CDR3. This chain joins TRBV10-3 and TRBJ1-5; no firm D call. The CDR3 covers 13 residues. Germline V gives CDR1 ENHRY, CDR2 SYGVKD. V lost 4 bases, J lost 5 bases, and 9 bases lay in between. CDR3: CAISGSIDQPQHF. CDR3 nucleotide sequence: TGTGCCATCAGTGGCTCTATAGATCAGCCCCAGCATTTT.

The CDR3 nucleotides read TGTGCCAGCACACAGGGAATGCATGGCTACACCTTC. Translation: CASTQGMHGYTF. The chain uses TRBV2 and TRBJ1-2; TRBD1 might be the D (6 bases). Trimming left V 7 bases short and J 6 bases short, with 12 bases between. This CDR3 region has 12 residues. Per the germline V gene, CDR1 is SNHLY and CDR2 is FYNNEI.

The rearrangement links TRBV10-2 to TRBJ2-7; D uncertain. Deletions cut 6 bases from V and 2 bases from J, with 5 bases between. This CDR3 has 11 residues. Germline-derived CDR1 and CDR2 are WSHSY and SAAADI. CDR3 protein: CASSTAYEQYF. The CDR3 nucleotides read TGCGCCAGCAGCACAGCCTACGAGCAGTACTTC.

The V and J genes are TRBV20-1 and TRBJ2-1; a weak D match, TRBD2 (7 bases). The CDR3 is 11 residues long. The germline V gene encodes CDR1 DFQATT and CDR2 SNEGSKA (reference sequence). Trimming pared 3 bases from V and 9 bases from J, leaving 9 bases between. The CDR3 is CSASGGPEQFF. The CDR3 DNA sequence: TGCAGTGCTAGCGGGGGGCCTGAGCAGTTCTTC.

This chain links TRBV28 with TRBJ1-1, with D maybe TRBD1 (6 bases). With 6 bases removed from V and 5 bases from J, the gap between germline ends came to 10 bases. Germline V CDR1 and CDR2: MDHEN, SYDVKM. The CDR3 is 12 residues long. CDR3 bases: TGTGCCAGCAGCAGGGGTCCTACTGAAGCTTTCTTT. Its protein product is CASSRGPTEAFF.

As to this clone: One end of the junction varies from germline; a read error may be responsible. The CDR3 region is CVSGESTPDAEAFF. The CDR3 nucleotides are TGTGTCAGCGGCGAATCTACTCCTGACGCTGAAGCTTTCTTT. The chain combines TRBV6-5 with TRBJ1-1; D not resolved. The CDR3 contains 14 residues. The germline gives CDR1 MNHEY, CDR2 SVGAGI.

The J gene is TRBJ2-1, the V gene TRBV27; 7 nucleotides line up with TRBD2. V was clipped by 5 bases and J by 6 bases; unmatched bases: 13. The CDR3 covers 16 residues. Germline V lookup: CDR1 MNHEY, CDR2 SMNVEV (reference sequence). The chain's CDR3 is CASSLPRAGFRNEQFF. The CDR3, as DNA: TGTGCCAGCAGTCTCCCCCGAGCGGGGTTTCGCAATGAGCAGTTCTTC.

The V and J genes are TRBV18 and TRBJ1-1; a weak D match, TRBD1 (5 bases). CDR3 size: 15 residues. Trimming pared 6 bases from V and 1 base from J, leaving 15 bases between. The germline V gene has CDR1 KGHSH and CDR2 LQKENI. The CDR3 nucleotides read TGTGCCAGCTCCGTCCCGGGGCCCAGGAACACTGAAGCTTTCTTT. The encoded protein is CASSVPGPRNTEAFF.

The chain joins TRBV5-6 to TRBJ1-2, with D perhaps TRBD1 (5 bases). Germline loops: CDR1 SGHDT, CDR2 YYEEEE. This CDR3 has 12 residues. For the CDR3, the DNA is TGTGGAGGCAGGGATCCGTACTATGGCTACACCTTC. It translates to CGGRDPYYGYTF.

V gene TRBV9 combines with J gene TRBJ1-1; the match to TRBD1 covers 7 bases. Trimming cost V 4 bases and J 5 bases; bases outside gene matches: 8. The CDR3 is 14 amino acids. The germline V gene has CDR1 SGDLS and CDR2 YYNGEE. DNA for the CDR3: TGTGCCAGCAGCTCCCAGGGGGGGACTACTGAAGCTTTCTTT. Encoded protein: CASSSQGGTTEAFF. Full variable domain (rest looked up from reference TRBV9 and TRBJ1-1): DSGVTQTPKHLITATGQRVTLRCSPRSGDLSVYWYQQSLDQGLQFLIQYYNGEERAKGNILERFSAQQFPDLHSELNLSSLELGDSALYFCASSSQGGTTEAFFGQGTRLTVV.

This chain joins TRBV2 and TRBJ2-2, with TRBD1 matching over 9 bases. The CDR3 has 15 amino acids. V lost 4 bases to trimming and J lost 5 bases; unmatched junction nucleotides: 5. Per the germline V gene, CDR1 is SNHLY and CDR2 is FYNNEI. The CDR3 DNA follows: TGTGCCAGCAGTGCCTCCGGGACAGGGACCGGGGAGCTGTTTTTT. Amino acids: CASSASGTGTGELFF.

In this sample, this clone turned up a few times. The chain carries TRBV7-6 and TRBJ2-7; D uncertain. This CDR3 is 13 amino acids long. The V gene lost 5 bases and the J gene lost 2 bases, with 10 bases spanning the gap. Germline lookup yields CDR1 SGHVS and CDR2 FNYEAQ. The CDR3 here is CASSATETYEQYF. The CDR3 DNA is TGTGCCAGCAGCGCCACGGAGACCTACGAGCAGTACTTC.

V and J are TRBV10-1 and TRBJ2-7, with D uncertain. Germline CDR1 WNHNN, CDR2 SYGVQD (reference sequence). This CDR3 comprises 12 residues. Trimming took 0 bases from V and 6 from J, leaving 6 bases between them. The CDR3 DNA sequence: TGCGCCAGCAGTGAGTCCGTGGGCGAGCAGTACTTC. Translated: CASSESVGEQYF.

This sequence joins TRBV19 and TRBJ1-5; 7 bases map to TRBD1. The CDR3 has 15 amino acids. V lost 5 bases and J lost 7; bases outside the gene matches: 11. Germline values: CDR1 LNHDA, CDR2 SQIVND (reference sequence). The CDR3 spells CASSPSPDRAQPQHF. For the CDR3, the DNA is TGTGCCAGTAGTCCTTCTCCCGACAGGGCCCAGCCCCAGCATTTT.

V usage is TRBV6-5 and J usage is TRBJ1-3; TRBD1 might be the D (5 bases). The length of the CDR3 is 15 residues. In germline, CDR1 is MNHEY, CDR2 SVGAGI. V was cut by 7 bases and J by 3 bases, with 16 bases left in between. The CDR3 is CASTQGIGLGNTIYF. In nucleotides, the CDR3 is TGTGCCAGCACTCAGGGCATAGGTCTTGGAAACACCATATATTTT.

The chain uses TRBV7-9 and TRBJ1-5; D not certain. The CDR3 length is 14 residues. V lost 5 bases, J lost 4 bases, and 12 bases lay in between. Per the germline V gene, CDR1 is SEHNR and CDR2 is FQNEAQ (reference sequence). CDR3: CASSTWESNQPQHF. CDR3 DNA sequence: TGTGCCAGCAGCACCTGGGAATCTAATCAGCCCCAGCATTTT.

The chain employs TRBV9 and TRBJ2-1, with TRBD2 matching over 9 bases. Germline V gene lookup returns CDR1 SGDLS and CDR2 YYNGEE. V dropped 2 bases and J dropped 9; count of bases not matched to a gene: 6. The CDR3 is 14 amino acids. The CDR3 is CASSVGGRATEQFF. The CDR3 DNA follows: TGTGCCAGCAGCGTTGGCGGGAGGGCCACTGAGCAGTTCTTC.